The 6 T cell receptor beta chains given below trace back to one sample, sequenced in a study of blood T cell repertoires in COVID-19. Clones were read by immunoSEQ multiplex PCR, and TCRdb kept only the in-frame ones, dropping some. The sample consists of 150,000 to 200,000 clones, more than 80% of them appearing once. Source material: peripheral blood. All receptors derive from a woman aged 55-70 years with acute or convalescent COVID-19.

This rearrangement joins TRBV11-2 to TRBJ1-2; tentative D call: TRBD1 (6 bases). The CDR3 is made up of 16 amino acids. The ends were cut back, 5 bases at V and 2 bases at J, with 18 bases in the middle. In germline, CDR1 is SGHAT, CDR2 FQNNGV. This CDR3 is CASSGGHLGGNYGYTF. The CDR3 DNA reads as TGTGCCAGCAGCGGGGGACATCTCGGTGGGAACTATGGCTACACCTTC. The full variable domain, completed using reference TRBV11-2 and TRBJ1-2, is EAGVAQSPRYKIIEKRQSVAFWCNPISGHATLYWYQQILGQGPKLLIQFQNNGVVDDSQLPKDRFSAERLKGVDSTLKIQPAKLEDSAVYLCASSGGHLGGNYGYTFGSGTRLTVV.

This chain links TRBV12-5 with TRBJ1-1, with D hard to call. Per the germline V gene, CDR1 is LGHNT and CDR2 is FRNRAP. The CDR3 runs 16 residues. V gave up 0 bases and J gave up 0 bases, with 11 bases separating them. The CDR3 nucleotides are TGTGCTAGTGGTTTGGTACCGAGGTCCATGAACACTGAAGCTTTCTTT. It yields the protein CASGLVPRSMNTEAFF.

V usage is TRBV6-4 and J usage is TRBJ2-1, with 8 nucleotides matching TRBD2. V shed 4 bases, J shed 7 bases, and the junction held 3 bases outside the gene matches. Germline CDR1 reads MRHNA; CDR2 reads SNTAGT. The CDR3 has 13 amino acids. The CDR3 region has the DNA TGTGCCAGCAGTGCCCAGCGGGGGAATGAGCAGTTCTTC. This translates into CASSAQRGNEQFF.

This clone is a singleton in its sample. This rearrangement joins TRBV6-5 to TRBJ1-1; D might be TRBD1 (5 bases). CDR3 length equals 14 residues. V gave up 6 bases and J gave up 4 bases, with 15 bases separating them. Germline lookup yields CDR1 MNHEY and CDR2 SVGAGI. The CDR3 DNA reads TGTGCCAGCAGCAATTCAGGGTTAGGCACTGAAGCTTTCTTT. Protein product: CASSNSGLGTEAFF.

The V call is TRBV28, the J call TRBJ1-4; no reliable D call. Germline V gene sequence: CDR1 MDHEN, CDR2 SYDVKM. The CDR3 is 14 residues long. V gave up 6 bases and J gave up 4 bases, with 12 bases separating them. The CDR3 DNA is TGTGCCAGCAGAAATTCCGGGAGTAATGAAAAACTGTTTTTT. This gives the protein CASRNSGSNEKLFF.

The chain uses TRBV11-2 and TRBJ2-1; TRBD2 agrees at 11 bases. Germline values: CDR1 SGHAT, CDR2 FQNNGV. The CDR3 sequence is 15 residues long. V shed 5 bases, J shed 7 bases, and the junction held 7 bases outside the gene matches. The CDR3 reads CASSPQLAGGNEQFF. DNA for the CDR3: TGTGCCAGCAGCCCTCAGTTAGCGGGGGGGAATGAGCAGTTCTTC.